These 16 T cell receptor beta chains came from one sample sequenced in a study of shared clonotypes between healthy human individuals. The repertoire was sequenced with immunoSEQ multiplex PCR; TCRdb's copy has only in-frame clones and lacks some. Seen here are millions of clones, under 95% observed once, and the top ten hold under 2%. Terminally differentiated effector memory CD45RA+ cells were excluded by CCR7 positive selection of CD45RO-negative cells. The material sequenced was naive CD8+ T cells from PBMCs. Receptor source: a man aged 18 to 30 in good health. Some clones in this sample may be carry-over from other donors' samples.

CDR3 in DNA: TGTGCCAGCTCACCAGTTAGGTCCGAGCCCCAGCATTTT. Protein sequence: CASSPVRSEPQHF. The J gene is TRBJ1-5, the V gene TRBV18; D is unclear. CDR1 KGHSH and CDR2 LQKENI come from the germline V gene. Trimming pared 2 bases from V and 8 bases from J, leaving 10 bases between. The CDR3 extends over 13 amino acids. The variable domain in full, completed from reference TRBV18 and TRBJ1-5, reads NAGVMQNPRHLVRRRGQEARLRCSPMKGHSHVYWYRQLPEEGLKFMVYLQKENIIDESGMPKERFSAEFPKEGPSILRIQQVVRGDSAAYFCASSPVRSEPQHFGDGTRLSIL.

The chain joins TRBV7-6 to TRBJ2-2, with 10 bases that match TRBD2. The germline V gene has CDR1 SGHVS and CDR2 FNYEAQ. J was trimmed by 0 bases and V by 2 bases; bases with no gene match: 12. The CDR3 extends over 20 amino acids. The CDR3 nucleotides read TGTGCCAGCAGCTTAAGGCTAGCGGGAGTCCTCCCCCCGAACACCGGGGAGCTGTTTTTT. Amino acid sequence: CASSLRLAGVLPPNTGELFF.

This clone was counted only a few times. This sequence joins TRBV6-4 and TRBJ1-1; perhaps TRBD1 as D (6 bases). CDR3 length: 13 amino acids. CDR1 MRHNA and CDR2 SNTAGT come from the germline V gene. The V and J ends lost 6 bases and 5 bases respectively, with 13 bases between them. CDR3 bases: TGTGCCAGCAGCCCGACAGGAGAGACTGAAGCTTTCTTT. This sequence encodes CASSPTGETEAFF.

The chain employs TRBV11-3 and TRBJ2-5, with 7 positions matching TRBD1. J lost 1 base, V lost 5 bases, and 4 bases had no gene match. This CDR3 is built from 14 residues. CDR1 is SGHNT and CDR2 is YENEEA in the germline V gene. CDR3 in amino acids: CASSNRDSQETQYF. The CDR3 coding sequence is TGTGCCAGCAGCAACCGGGACAGCCAAGAGACCCAGTACTTC. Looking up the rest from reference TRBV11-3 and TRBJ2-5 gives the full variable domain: EAGVVQSPRYKIIEKKQPVAFWCNPISGHNTLYWYLQNLGQGPELLIRYENEEAVDDSQLPKDRFSAERLKGVDSTLKIQPAELGDSAVYLCASSNRDSQETQYFGPGTRLLVL.

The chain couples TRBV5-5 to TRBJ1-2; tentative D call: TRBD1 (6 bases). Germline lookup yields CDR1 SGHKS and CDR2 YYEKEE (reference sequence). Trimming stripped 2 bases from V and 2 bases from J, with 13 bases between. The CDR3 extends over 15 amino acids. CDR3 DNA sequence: TGTGCCAGCAGCTTCTTGGGGGCGGAGAACTATGGCTACACCTTC. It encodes CASSFLGAENYGYTF. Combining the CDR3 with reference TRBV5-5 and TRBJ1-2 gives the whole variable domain DAGVTQSPTHLIKTRGQQVTLRCSPISGHKSVSWYQQVLGQGPQFIFQYYEKEERGRGNFPDRFSARQFPNYSSELNVNALLLGDSALYLCASSFLGAENYGYTFGSGTRLTVV.

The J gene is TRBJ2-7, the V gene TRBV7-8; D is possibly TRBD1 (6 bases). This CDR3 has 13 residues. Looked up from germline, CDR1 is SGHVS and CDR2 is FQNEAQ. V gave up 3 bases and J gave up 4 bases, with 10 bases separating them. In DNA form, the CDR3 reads TGTGCCAGCAGCTTCTACAGGGCGTACGAGCAGTACTTC. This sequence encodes CASSFYRAYEQYF.

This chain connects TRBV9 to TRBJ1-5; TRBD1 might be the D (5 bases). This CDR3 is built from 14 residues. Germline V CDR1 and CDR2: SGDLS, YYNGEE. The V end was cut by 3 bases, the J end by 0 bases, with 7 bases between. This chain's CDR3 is CASSGDGSNQPQHF. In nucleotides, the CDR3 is TGTGCCAGCAGCGGGGACGGTAGCAATCAGCCCCAGCATTTT.

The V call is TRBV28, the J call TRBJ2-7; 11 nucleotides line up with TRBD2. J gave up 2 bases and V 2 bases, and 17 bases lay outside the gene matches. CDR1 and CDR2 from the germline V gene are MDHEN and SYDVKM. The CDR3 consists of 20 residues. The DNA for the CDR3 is TGTGCCAGCAGTTTACATACGGGCATTACCGGGACTAGCGGAACCTACGAGCAGTACTTC. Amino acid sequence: CASSLHTGITGTSGTYEQYF.

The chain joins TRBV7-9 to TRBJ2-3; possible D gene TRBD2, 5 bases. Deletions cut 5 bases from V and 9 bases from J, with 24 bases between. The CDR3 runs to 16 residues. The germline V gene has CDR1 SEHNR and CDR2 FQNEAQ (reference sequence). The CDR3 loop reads CASSTPTTPAVVTQYF. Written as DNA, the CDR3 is TGTGCCAGCAGCACCCCGACTACACCCGCCGTGGTGACGCAGTATTTT. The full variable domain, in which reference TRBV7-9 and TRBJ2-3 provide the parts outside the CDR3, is DTGVSQNPRHKITKRGQNVTFRCDPISEHNRLYWYRQTLGQGPEFLTYFQNEAQLEKSRLLSDRFSAERPKGSFSTLEIQRTEQGDSAMYLCASSTPTTPAVVTQYFGPGTRLTVL.

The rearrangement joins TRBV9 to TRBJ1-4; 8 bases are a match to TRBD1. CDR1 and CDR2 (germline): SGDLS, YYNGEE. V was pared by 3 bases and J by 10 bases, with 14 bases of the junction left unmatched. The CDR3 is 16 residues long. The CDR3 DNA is TGTGCCAGCAGCGCAAAGCCGGGACAGGATGCTCTAAAACTGTTTTTT. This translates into CASSAKPGQDALKLFF.

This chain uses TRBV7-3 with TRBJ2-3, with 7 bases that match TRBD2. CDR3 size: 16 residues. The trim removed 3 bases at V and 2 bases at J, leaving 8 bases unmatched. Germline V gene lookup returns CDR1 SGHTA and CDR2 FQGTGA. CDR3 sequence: CASSFSSGRSTDTQYF. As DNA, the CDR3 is TGTGCCAGCAGCTTCTCTAGCGGTAGATCCACAGATACGCAGTATTTT.

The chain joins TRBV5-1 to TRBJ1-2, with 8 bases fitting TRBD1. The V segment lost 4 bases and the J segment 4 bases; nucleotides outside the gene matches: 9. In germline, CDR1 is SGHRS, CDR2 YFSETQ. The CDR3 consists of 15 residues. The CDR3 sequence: CASSVNQGATYGYTF. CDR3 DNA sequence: TGCGCCAGCAGCGTAAATCAGGGGGCTACCTATGGCTACACCTTC.

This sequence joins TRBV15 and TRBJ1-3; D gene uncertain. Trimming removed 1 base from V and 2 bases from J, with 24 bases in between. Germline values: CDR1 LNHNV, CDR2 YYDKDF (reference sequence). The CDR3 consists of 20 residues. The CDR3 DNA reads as TGTGCCACCAGCAGAGGCCCTCCGCCAAAAGGTTCCCTCGCTGGAAACACCATATATTTT. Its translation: CATSRGPPPKGSLAGNTIYF.

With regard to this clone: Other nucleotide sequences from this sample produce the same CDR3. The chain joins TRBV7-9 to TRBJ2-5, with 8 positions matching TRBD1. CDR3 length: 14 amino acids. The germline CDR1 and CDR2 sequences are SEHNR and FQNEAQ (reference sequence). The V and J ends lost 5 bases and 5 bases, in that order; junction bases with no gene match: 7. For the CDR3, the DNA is TGTGCCAGCAGCCCCCGGACAGGGCGGGAGACCCAGTACTTC. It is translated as CASSPRTGRETQYF.

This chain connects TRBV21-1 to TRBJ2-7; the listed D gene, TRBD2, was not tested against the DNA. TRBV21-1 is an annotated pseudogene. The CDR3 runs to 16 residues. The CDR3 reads CASSRGVECPTWKQYF. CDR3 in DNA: TGTGCCAGCAGCAGGGGGGTGGAGTGCCCAACGTGGAAGCAGTACTTC.

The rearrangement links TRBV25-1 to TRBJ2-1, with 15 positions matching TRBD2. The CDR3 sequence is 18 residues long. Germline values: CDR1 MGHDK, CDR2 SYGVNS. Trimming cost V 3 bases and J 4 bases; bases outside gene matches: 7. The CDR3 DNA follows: TGTGCCAGCAGTGACGCTGGACTAGCGGGAGGGCCATACAATGAGCAGTTCTTC. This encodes CASSDAGLAGGPYNEQFF.